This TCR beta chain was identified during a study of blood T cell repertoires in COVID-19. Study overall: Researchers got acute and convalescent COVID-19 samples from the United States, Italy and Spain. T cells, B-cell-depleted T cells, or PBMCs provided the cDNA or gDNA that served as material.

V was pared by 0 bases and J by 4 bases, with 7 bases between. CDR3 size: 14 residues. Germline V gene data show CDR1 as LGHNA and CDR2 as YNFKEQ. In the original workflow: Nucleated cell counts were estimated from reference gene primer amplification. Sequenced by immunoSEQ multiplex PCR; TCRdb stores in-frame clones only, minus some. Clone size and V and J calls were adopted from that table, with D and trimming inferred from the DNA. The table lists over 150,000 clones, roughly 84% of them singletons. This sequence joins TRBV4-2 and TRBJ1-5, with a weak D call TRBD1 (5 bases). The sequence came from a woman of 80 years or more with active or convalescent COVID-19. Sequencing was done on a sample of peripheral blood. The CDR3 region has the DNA TGTGCCAGCAGCCAAGAGGGGGGAAATCAGCCCCAGCATTTT. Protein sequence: CASSQEGGNQPQHF.